This T cell receptor beta chain was obtained from a study of molecular identifiers for immune sequencing clone quantification. The CDR3 spans 16 residues. Per germline, CDR1 LGHNA and CDR2 YSLEER. Unmatched junction bases numbered 5, after V lost 0 bases and J lost 2 bases. This clonotype occurred many times. MiXCR, applied by TCRdb to the PCR reads, yields one record per CDR3 protein. The sample lists about 640,000 distinct CDR3 sequences, about 20% occurring once. This sequence joins TRBV4-3 and TRBJ2-3; 7 nucleotides match TRBD2. The sample comprised naive CD8+ T cells from blood, with Jurkat cell RNA spiked in. Stated subset: FACS-sorted CD8+CD4-CCR7+CD45RA+ naive T cells. This sequence originates from a human donor in good health. Some libraries in this study had Jurkat cell RNA spiked in. The CDR3 sequence is CASSQDRGTTTDTQYF. The CDR3 DNA reads as TGCGCCAGCAGCCAAGATCGAGGGACTACCACAGATACGCAGTATTTT.